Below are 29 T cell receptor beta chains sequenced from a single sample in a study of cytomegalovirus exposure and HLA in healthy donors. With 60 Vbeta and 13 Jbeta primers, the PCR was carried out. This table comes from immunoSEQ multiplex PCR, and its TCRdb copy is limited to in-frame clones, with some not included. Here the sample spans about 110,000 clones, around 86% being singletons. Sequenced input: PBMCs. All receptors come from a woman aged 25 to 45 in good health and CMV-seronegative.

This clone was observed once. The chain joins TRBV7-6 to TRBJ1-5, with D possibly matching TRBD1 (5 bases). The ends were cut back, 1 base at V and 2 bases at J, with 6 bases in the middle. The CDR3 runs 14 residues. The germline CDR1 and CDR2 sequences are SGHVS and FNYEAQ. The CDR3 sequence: CASSLEGGNQPQHF. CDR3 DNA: TGTGCCAGCAGCTTAGAAGGGGGCAATCAGCCCCAGCATTTT.

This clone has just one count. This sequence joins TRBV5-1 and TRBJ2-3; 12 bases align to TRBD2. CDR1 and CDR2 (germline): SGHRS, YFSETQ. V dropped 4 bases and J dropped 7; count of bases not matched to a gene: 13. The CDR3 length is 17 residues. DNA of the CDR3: TGCGCCAGCAGCAGAGAAACGGGACTAGCGGGTAGGAATACGCAGTATTTT. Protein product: CASSRETGLAGRNTQYF.

The CDR3 loop is CASSPQGKNIQYF. CDR3 DNA sequence: TGCGCCAGCAGCCCCCAGGGCAAAAACATTCAGTACTTC. V gene TRBV5-1 combines with J gene TRBJ2-4; TRBD1 is a possible D gene (5 bases). Germline CDR1 is SGHRS and CDR2 is YFSETQ. The CDR3 runs 13 residues. Between the trimmed V and J ends, which lost 4 bases and 3 bases, there was a span of 8 bases.

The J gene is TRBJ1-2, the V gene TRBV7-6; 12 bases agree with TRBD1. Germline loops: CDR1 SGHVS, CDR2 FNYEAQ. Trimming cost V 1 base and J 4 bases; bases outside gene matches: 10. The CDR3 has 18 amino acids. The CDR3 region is CASSLESGQGALGYGYTF. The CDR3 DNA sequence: TGTGCCAGCAGCTTAGAGTCGGGACAGGGGGCGCTGGGCTATGGCTACACCTTC.

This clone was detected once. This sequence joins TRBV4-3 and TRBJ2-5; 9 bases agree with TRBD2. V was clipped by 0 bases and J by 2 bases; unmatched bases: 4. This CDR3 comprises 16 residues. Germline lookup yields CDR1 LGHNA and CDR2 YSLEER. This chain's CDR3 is CASSQDSSGTQETQYF. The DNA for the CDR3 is TGCGCCAGCAGCCAAGATTCTAGCGGGACTCAAGAGACCCAGTACTTC.

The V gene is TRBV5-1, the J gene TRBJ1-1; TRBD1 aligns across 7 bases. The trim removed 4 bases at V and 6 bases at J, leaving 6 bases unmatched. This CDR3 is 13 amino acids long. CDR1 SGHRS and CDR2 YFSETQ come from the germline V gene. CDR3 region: CASSGGQGAEAFF. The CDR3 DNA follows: TGCGCCAGCAGCGGGGGGCAGGGGGCTGAAGCTTTCTTT. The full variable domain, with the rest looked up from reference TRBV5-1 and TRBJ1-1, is KAGVTQTPRYLIKTRGQQVTLSCSPISGHRSVSWYQQTPGQGLQFLFEYFSETQRNKGNFPGRFSGRQFSNSRSEMNVSTLELGDSALYLCASSGGQGAEAFFGQGTRLTVV.

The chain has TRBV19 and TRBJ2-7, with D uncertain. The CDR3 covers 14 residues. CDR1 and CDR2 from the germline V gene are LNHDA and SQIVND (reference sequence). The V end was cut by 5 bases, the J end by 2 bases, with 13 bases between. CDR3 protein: CASSPAASTYEQYF. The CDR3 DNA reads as TGTGCCAGTAGTCCCGCTGCGTCCACCTACGAGCAGTACTTC.

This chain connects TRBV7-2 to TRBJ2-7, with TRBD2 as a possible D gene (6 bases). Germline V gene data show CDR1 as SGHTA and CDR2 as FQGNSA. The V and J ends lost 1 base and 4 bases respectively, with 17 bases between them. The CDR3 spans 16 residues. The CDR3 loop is CASSLEGVGSSYEQYF. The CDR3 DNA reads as TGTGCCAGCAGCTTAGAGGGCGTCGGGAGCAGTTACGAGCAGTACTTC.

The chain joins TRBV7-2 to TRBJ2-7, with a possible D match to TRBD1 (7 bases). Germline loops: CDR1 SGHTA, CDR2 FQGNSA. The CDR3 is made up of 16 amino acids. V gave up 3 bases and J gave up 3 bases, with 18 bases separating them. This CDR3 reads CASSFGRRGESYEQYF. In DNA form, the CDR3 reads TGTGCCAGCAGCTTTGGTCGCAGGGGGGAGAGCTACGAGCAGTACTTC.

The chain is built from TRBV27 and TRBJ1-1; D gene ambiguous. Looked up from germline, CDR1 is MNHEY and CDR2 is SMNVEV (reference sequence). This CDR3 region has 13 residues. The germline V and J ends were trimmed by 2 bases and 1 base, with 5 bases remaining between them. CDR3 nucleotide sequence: TGTGCCAGCAGTTTAAACAGGAACACTGAAGCTTTCTTT. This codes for CASSLNRNTEAFF.

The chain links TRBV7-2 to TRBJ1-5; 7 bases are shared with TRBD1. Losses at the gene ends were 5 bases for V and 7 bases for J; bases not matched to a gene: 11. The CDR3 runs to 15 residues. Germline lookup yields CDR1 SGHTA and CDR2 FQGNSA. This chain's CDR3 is CASSPRGGGVQPQHF. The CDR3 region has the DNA TGTGCCAGCAGCCCCCGCGGAGGGGGCGTGCAGCCCCAGCATTTT.

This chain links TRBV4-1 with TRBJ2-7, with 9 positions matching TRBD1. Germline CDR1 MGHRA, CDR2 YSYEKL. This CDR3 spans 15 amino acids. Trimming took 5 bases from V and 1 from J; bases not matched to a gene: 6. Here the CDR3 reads CASSETGGVSYEQYF. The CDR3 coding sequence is TGCGCCAGCAGCGAGACAGGGGGGGTATCCTACGAGCAGTACTTC.

This CDR3 is CASSSSGANVLTF. For the CDR3, the DNA is TGTGCCAGCTCCTCCTCTGGGGCCAACGTCCTGACTTTC. The chain is built from TRBV18 and TRBJ2-6, with D unclear. The CDR3 runs 13 residues. Germline loops: CDR1 KGHSH, CDR2 LQKENI. V lost 6 bases to trimming and J lost 0 bases, with 3 bases between them.

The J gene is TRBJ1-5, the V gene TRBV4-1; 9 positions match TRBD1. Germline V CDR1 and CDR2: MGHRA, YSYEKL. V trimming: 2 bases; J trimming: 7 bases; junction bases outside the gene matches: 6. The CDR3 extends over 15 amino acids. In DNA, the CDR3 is TGCGCCAGCAGCCAACAGGGACAGGGCCCCCAGCCCCAGCATTTT. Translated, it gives CASSQQGQGPQPQHF.

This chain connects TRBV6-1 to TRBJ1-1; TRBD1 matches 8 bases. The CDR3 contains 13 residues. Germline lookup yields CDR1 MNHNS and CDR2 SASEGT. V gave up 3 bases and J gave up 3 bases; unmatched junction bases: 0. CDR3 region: CASSEDRDTEAFF. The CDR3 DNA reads TGTGCCAGCAGTGAGGACAGGGACACTGAAGCTTTCTTT.

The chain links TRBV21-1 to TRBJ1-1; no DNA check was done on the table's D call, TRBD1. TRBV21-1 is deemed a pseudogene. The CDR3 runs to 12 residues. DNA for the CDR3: TGTGCCAGCAGCAGGGCAAACACTGAAGCTTTCTTT. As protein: CASSRANTEAFF.

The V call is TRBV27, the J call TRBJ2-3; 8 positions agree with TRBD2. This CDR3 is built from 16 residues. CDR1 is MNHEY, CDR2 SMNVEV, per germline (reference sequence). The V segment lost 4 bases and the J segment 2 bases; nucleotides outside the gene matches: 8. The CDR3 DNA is TGTGCCAGCAGTTCCACTGGCGGGGGGCTCACAGATACGCAGTATTTT. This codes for CASSSTGGGLTDTQYF.

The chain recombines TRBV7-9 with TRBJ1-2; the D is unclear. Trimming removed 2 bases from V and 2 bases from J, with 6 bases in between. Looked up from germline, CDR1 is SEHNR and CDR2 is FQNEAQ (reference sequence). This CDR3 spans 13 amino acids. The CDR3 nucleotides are TGTGCCAGCAGCTTAACAGACAACTATGGCTACACCTTC. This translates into CASSLTDNYGYTF.

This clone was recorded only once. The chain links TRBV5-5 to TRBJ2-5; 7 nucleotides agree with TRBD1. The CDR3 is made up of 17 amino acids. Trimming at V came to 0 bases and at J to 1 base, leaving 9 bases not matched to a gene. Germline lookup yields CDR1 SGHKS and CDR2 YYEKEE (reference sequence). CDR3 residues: CASSLGSTGSVQETQYF. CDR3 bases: TGTGCCAGCAGCTTGGGATCGACAGGGTCGGTCCAAGAGACCCAGTACTTC.

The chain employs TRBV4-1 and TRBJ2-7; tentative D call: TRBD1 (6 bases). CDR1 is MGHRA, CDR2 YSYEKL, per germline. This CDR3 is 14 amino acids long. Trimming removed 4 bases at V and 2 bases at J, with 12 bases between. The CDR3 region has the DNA TGCGCCAGCAGCCCCCGGCAGGGGACCTACGAGCAGTACTTC. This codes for CASSPRQGTYEQYF.

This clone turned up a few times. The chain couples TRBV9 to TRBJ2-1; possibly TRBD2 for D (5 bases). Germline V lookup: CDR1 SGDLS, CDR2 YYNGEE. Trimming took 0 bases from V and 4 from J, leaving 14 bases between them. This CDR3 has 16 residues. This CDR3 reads CASSVGAALPYNEQFF. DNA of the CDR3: TGTGCCAGCAGCGTAGGAGCGGCCCTACCTTACAATGAGCAGTTCTTC. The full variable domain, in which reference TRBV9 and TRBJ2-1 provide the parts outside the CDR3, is DSGVTQTPKHLITATGQRVTLRCSPRSGDLSVYWYQQSLDQGLQFLIQYYNGEERAKGNILERFSAQQFPDLHSELNLSSLELGDSALYFCASSVGAALPYNEQFFGPGTRLTVL.

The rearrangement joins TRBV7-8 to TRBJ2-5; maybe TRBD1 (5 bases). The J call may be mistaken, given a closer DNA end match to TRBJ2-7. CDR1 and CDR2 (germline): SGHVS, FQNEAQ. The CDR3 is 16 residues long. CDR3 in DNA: TGTGCCAGCAGCTTAGATACAGGTAGCCTCTCCTACGAGCAGTACTTC. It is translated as CASSLDTGSLSYEQYF.

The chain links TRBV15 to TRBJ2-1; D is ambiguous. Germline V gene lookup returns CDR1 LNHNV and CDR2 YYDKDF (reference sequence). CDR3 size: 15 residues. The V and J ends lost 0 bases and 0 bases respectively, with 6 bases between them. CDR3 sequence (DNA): TGTGCCACCAGCAGAGAAGCGATCTCCTACAATGAGCAGTTCTTC. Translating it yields CATSREAISYNEQFF.

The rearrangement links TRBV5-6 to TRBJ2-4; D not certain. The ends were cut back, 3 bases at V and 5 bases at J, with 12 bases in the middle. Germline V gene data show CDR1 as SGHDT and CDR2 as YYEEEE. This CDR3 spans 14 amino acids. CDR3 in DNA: TGTGCCAGCAGCTATGGGTTGAGGCAAAACATTCAGTACTTC. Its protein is CASSYGLRQNIQYF.

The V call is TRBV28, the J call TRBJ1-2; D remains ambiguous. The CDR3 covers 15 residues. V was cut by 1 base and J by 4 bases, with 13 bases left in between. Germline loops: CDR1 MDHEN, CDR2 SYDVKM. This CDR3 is CASSLSSMTPYGYTF. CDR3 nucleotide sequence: TGTGCCAGCAGTTTATCCTCCATGACACCCTATGGCTACACCTTC.

CDR3 sequence: CAIKAGNTEAFF. The CDR3 nucleotides read TGTGCCATCAAGGCAGGGAACACTGAAGCTTTCTTT. The chain is built from TRBV10-3 and TRBJ1-1; D call uncertain. V shed 7 bases and J shed 1 base, with 7 bases lying between them. Germline loops: CDR1 ENHRY, CDR2 SYGVKD. The length of the CDR3 is 12 residues.

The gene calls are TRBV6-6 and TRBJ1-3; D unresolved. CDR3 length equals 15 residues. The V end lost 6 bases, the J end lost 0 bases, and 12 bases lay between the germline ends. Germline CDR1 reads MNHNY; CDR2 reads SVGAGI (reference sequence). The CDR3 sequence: CASSLFGLSGNTIYF. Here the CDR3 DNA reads TGTGCCAGCAGCTTATTTGGACTCTCTGGAAACACCATATATTTT.

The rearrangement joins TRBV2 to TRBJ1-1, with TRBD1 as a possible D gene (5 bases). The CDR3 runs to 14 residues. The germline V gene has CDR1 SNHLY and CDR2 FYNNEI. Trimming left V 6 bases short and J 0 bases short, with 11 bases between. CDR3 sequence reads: CASSAEGVNTEAFF. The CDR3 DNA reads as TGTGCCAGCAGCGCAGAAGGGGTGAACACTGAAGCTTTCTTT.

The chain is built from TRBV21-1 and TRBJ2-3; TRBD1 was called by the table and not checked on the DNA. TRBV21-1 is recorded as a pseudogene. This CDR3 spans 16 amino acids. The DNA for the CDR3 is TGTGCCAGCATCATGAGGGGGCCGTACAGCACAGATACGCAGTATTTT. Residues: CASIMRGPYSTDTQYF.